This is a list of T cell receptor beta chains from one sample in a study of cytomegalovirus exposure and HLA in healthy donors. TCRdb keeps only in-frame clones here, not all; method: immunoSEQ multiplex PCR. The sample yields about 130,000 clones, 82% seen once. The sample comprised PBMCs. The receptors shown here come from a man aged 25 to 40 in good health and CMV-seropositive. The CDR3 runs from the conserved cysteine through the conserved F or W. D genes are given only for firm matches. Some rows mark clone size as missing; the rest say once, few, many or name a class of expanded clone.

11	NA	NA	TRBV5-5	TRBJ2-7	TGTGCCAGCAGCTTGTACTACGAGCAGTACTTC	CASSLYYEQYF
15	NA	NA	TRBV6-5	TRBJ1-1	TGTGCCAGCAGAACCACCGGGACACTGAACACTGAAGCTTTCTTT	CASRTTGTLNTEAFF
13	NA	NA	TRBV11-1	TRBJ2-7	TGTGCCAGCTCGCAGGGTGTAGGTTGGGAGCAGTACTTC	CASSQGVGWEQYF
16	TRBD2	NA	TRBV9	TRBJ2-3	TGTGCCAGCAGCGTAGCGTCAGCGGGACCCACAGATACGCAGTATTTT	CASSVASAGPTDTQYF
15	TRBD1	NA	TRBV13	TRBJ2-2	TGTGCCAGCAGGCTGGGACAGGGGGGCACCGGGGAGCTGTTTTTT	CASRLGQGGTGELFF
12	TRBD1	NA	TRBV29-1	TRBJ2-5	TGCAGCGTTTCAGGGGGCCCAGAGACCCAGTACTTC	CSVSGGPETQYF
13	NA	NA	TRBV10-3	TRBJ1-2	TGTGCCATCAGTGAATTGGCCGGGTATGGCTACACCTTC	CAISELAGYGYTF
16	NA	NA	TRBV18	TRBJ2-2	TGTGCCAGCTCACCGCGTCTAGCGCTGAACACCGGGGAGCTGTTTTTT	CASSPRLALNTGELFF
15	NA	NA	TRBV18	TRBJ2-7	TGTGCCAGCTCACCGTTACTATCCCTCTCCTACGAGCAGTACTTC	CASSPLLSLSYEQYF
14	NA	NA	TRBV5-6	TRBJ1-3	TGTGCCAGCAGCTTGGTGTCAGGAGGAAACACCATATATTTT	CASSLVSGGNTIYF
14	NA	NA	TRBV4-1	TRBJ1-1	TGCGCCAGCAGCCAAGAATTGGAGGACACTGAAGCTTTCTTT	CASSQELEDTEAFF
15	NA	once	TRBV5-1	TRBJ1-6	TGCGCCAGCAGCTTGGATGGGGGCGGCGATTCACCCCTCCACTTT	CASSLDGGGDSPLHF
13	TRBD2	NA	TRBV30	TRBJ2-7	TGTGCCTGGAGTGTAACGGGAGGGGTCGAGCAGTACTTC	CAWSVTGGVEQYF
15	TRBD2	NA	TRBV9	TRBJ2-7	TGTGCCAGCAGCCCACGTGGACTAGCGGGATACGAGCAGTACTTC	CASSPRGLAGYEQYF
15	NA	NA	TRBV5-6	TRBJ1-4	TGTGCCAGCAGCTTGGCCGGAGGACAGAGTGAAAAACTGTTTTTT	CASSLAGGQSEKLFF
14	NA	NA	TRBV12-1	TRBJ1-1	TGTGCCAGCAGCTTAGGTAGGGGGAACACTGAAGCTTTCTTT	CASSLGRGNTEAFF
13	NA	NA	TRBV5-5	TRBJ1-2	NA	CASSVVGQGSPTF
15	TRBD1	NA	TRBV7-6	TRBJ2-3	TGTGCCAGCGGGATTCCCGGGACAGGGGCAGATACGCAGTATTTT	CASGIPGTGADTQYF
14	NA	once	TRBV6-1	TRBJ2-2	TGTGCGTCTACTCCGATGGTTAACACCGGGGAGCTGTTTTTT	CASTPMVNTGELFF
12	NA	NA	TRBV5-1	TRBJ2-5	TGCGCCAGCAGCCCCCCAGGGGAGACCCAGTACTTC	CASSPPGETQYF
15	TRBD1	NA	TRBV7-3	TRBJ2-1	TGTGCCAGCAGCTTTCCGGGACAGGGGCGTAATGAGCAGTTCTTC	CASSFPGQGRNEQFF
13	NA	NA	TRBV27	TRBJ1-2	TGTGCCAGCAGTTTACCAGGGGCAAGTGGCTACACCTTC	CASSLPGASGYTF
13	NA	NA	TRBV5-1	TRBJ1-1	TGCGCCAGCAGCTTGGACACGAACACTGAAGCTTTCTTT	CASSLDTNTEAFF
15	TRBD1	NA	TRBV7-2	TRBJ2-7	TGTGCCAGCAGCTTATTCGGGACAGAGCTCTACGAGCAGTACTTC	CASSLFGTELYEQYF
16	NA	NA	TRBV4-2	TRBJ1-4	TGTGCCAGCAGCCAAGAAAGGGGGTCAACTAATGAAAAACTGTTTTTT	CASSQERGSTNEKLFF
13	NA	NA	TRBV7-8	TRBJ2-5	TGTGCCAGCAGCGGCGGGTTTATGGAGACCCAGTACTTC	CASSGGFMETQYF
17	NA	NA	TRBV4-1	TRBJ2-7	TGCGCCAGCAGCCAAGATTGGTTAGCGGACGTCCTCGGCGAGCAGTACTTC	CASSQDWLADVLGEQYF
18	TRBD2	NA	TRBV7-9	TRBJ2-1	TGTGCCAGCAGCCATTCTAGCGGGGATAAAGCAGCCTACAATGAGCAGTTCTTC	CASSHSSGDKAAYNEQFF
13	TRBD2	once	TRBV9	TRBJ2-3	TGTGCCAGTGCTAGCGGGAGAGGAGATACGCAGTATTTT	CASASGRGDTQYF
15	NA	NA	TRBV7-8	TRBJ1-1	TGTGCCAGCAGCTCAGAGATGGTCGGGTCCACTGAAGCTTTCTTT	CASSSEMVGSTEAFF
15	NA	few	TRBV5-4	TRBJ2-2	TGTGCCAGCAGCCCGCGGCAGGGGCCCACCGGGGAGCTGTTTTTT	CASSPRQGPTGELFF
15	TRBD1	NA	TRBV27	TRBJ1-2	TGTGCCAGCAGTCCCAGGACAGGGACGAACGGGGGCTACACCTTC	CASSPRTGTNGGYTF
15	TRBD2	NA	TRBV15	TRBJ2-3	TGTGCCACCAGCTCGGGACTAGCGAGCACAGATACGCAGTATTTT	CATSSGLASTDTQYF
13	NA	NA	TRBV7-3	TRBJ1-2	TGTGCCAGCAGCTCCGGGATTAACTATGGCTACACCTTC	CASSSGINYGYTF
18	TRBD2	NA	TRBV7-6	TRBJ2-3	TGTGCCAGCAGCGCGTACGGGACTAGCGGGGGTAGCACAGATACGCAGTATTTT	CASSAYGTSGGSTDTQYF
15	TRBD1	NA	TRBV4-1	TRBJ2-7	TGCGCCAGCAGCCATCCCGGGACAGGGTCCTACGAGCAGTACTTC	CASSHPGTGSYEQYF
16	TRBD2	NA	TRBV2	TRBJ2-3	TGTGCCAGCAGCGGGGGACTAGCGGGGGGGCAAGATACGCAGTATTTT	CASSGGLAGGQDTQYF
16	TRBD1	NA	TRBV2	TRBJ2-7	TGTGCCAGCAGTGAAAAGACCAGGGGGAACTCCTACGAGCAGTACTTC	CASSEKTRGNSYEQYF
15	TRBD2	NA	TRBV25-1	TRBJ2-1	TGTGCCAGCAGTAAAATTAGCGGGAGGGCCGGAGAGCAGTTCTTC	CASSKISGRAGEQFF
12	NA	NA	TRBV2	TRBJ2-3	TGTGCCAGCAGTGGGAGGGCAGATACGCAGTATTTT	CASSGRADTQYF
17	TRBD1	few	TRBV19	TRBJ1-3	TGTGCCAGTAGTATTGGTTGGGGACAGTACTCTGGAAACACCATATATTTT	CASSIGWGQYSGNTIYF
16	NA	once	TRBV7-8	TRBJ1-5	TGTGCCAGCAGCTTAGTCAGGGCTCGGGGCAATCAGCCCCAGCATTTT	CASSLVRARGNQPQHF
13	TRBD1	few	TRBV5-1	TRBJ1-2	TGCGCCAGCAGCCAGACAGGGGGCTATGGCTACACCTTC	CASSQTGGYGYTF
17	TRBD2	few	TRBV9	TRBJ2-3	TGTGCCAGCAGCGAAAAGCGGGGGGGCCGGAGCACAGATACGCAGTATTTT	CASSEKRGGRSTDTQYF
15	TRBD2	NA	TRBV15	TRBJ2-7	TGTGCCACCAGCAGAGTCCCGGGAGGCTCCTACGAGCAGTACTTC	CATSRVPGGSYEQYF
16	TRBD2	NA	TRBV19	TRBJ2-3	TGTGCCAGTAGTACCTCAGCGGGAGGCCGCACAGATACGCAGTATTTT	CASSTSAGGRTDTQYF
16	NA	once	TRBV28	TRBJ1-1	TGTGCCAGCAGTACGAGTGGTTGGGCAGGGAACACTGAAGCTTTCTTT	CASSTSGWAGNTEAFF
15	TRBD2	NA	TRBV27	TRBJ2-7	TGTGCCAGCAGTTCTCCCAGCGGGGCAACCTACGAGCAGTACTTC	CASSSPSGATYEQYF
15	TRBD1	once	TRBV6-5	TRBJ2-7	TGTGCCAGCAGGGATACCGGGACAGGCCTCTACGAGCAGTACTTC	CASRDTGTGLYEQYF
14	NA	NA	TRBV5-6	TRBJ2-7	TGTGCCAGCAGCTTCCGGCAGGGAAGTGGCGAGCAGTACTTC	CASSFRQGSGEQYF
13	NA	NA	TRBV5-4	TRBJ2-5	TGTGCCAGCAGCTGGGGGCCTTGGGAGACCCAGTACTTC	CASSWGPWETQYF
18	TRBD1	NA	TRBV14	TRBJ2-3	TGTGCCAGCAGCCAAGATCGGAACAGGGGGCGAAGCACAGATACGCAGTATTTT	CASSQDRNRGRSTDTQYF
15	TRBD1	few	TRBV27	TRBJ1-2	TGTGCCAGCAGACCCCGCAGGGGGCTGGTCTATGGCTACACCTTC	CASRPRRGLVYGYTF
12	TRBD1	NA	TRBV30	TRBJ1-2	TGTGCCTCAGCCGGGACAGGGGTGGGCTACACCTTC	CASAGTGVGYTF
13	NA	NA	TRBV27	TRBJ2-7	TGTGCCAGCAGTTTAGGGCAGCACTACGAGCAGTACTTC	CASSLGQHYEQYF
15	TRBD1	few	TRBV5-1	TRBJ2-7	TGCGCCAGCAGCGACCGGGACAGGGGGATCTACGAGCAGTACTTC	CASSDRDRGIYEQYF
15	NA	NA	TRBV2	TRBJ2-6	TGTGCCTCCCAGCGACTAAGCTCTGGGGCCAACGTCCTGACTTTC	CASQRLSSGANVLTF
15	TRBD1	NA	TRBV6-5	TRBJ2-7	TGTGCCAGCAGATTACACCGGGACAGGGTCTACGAGCAGTACTTC	CASRLHRDRVYEQYF
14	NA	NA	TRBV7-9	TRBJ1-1	TGTGCCAGCAGCAGTCAAAGAGAGAACACTGAAGCTTTCTTT	CASSSQRENTEAFF